This TCR beta chain was found in a study of blood T cell repertoires in COVID-19. Study overall: Donors in the United States, Italy and Spain gave samples during acute or convalescent COVID-19.

Original handling: Reference gene primer amplification yielded estimated nucleated cell counts. Only in-frame clones appear in the TCRdb table, and some are missing; sequencing was by immunoSEQ multiplex PCR. That table is the source of V, J and clone size, and D and trimming were worked out from the DNA. The sample has approximately 170,000 clones, roughly 80% seen once. Remarks on this clone: This sample also contains other DNA sequences that code for the same CDR3.

The ends lost 5 bases at V and 4 bases at J; junction bases unmatched: 10. Germline V gives CDR1 KGHSH, CDR2 LQKENI. The CDR3 runs 15 residues. The sequence came from a woman between 50 and 59 years old who had recovered from COVID-19. Specimen: PBMCs or T cells enriched from blood (not recorded which). The chain has TRBV18 and TRBJ1-1; 7 positions agree with TRBD1. This CDR3 is CASSRDRVGGTEAFF. The DNA of the CDR3 is TGTGCCAGCTCAAGAGACAGGGTTGGAGGCACTGAAGCTTTCTTT.